Following are 26 T cell receptor beta chains from one sample sequenced in a study of T-cell reconstitution after alpha-beta-depleted transplantation in children. TCRbeta library construction was performed incorporating unique molecular identifiers. MiXCR, run by TCRdb on the PCR reads, gives a single entry per CDR3 protein. The sample contains 230,000 or so distinct CDR3 sequences, approximately 12% of which appear only once. Sequencing was performed on PBMCs from the stem cell graft donor, taken from the stem cell graft. These TCRs come from a human donor who donated a stem cell graft to a child with acute lymphoblastic leukemia.

This clonotype was recorded at least ten times. The chain has TRBV12-3 or TRBV12-4 and TRBJ1-5; 7 positions match TRBD1. CDR3 length: 15 amino acids. The V and J ends lost 4 bases and 3 bases, in that order; junction bases with no gene match: 6. DNA of the CDR3: TGTGCCAGCAGTTCGAAGGGGGCCGTCAATCAGCCCCAGCATTTT. Its protein product is CASSSKGAVNQPQHF.

This clonotype was picked up many times. Sequence at one end of the junction differs from germline and may be a read error. This sequence joins TRBV25-1 and TRBJ2-1; the match to TRBD2 covers 7 bases. The germline V gene encodes CDR1 MGHDK and CDR2 SYGVNS. This CDR3 spans 12 amino acids. Here the CDR3 reads CASSVGTTLAYF. DNA for the CDR3: TGTGCCAGCAGTGTGGGGACTACCTTAGCCTACTTC.

The chain combines TRBV4-2 with TRBJ2-7, with D uncertain. The V and J ends lost 0 bases and 0 bases respectively, with 15 bases between them. Germline CDR1 LGHNA, CDR2 YNFKEQ. This CDR3 spans 17 amino acids. The chain's CDR3 is CASSQDGRPVSSYEQYF. CDR3 DNA: TGTGCCAGCAGCCAAGATGGAAGGCCGGTAAGCTCCTACGAGCAGTACTTC.

This clonotype was seen repeatedly, ten times or more. This chain uses TRBV6-2 or TRBV6-3 with TRBJ2-1, with 7 bases matching TRBD1. CDR1 is MNHEY, CDR2 SVGEGT, per germline. This CDR3 spans 13 amino acids. V lost 5 bases and J lost 11; bases outside the gene matches: 9. The CDR3 loop is CASSTFMTGQQFF. DNA of the CDR3: TGTGCCAGCAGTACCTTTATGACAGGGCAGCAGTTCTTC.

Ten or more counts support this clonotype. This chain connects TRBV28 to TRBJ1-2, with D perhaps matching TRBD1 (5 bases). The CDR3 is 15 residues long. V was pared by 4 bases and J by 5 bases, with 17 bases between. CDR1 MDHEN and CDR2 SYDVKM come from the germline V gene. CDR3 coding DNA: TGTGCCAGCAGTTCGGGACTGGTCGGGGGATATGGCTACACCTTC. The encoded protein is CASSSGLVGGYGYTF.

The sample holds many counts of this clonotype. V and J are TRBV7-2 and TRBJ2-7, with D uncertain. This CDR3 comprises 12 residues. V lost 5 bases to trimming and J lost 6 bases, with 11 bases between them. Germline loops: CDR1 SGHTA, CDR2 FQGNSA. The CDR3 sequence: CASSVQRREQYF. CDR3 DNA sequence: TGTGCCAGCAGCGTACAGCGCCGCGAGCAGTACTTC. The full variable domain, with the rest looked up from reference TRBV7-2 and TRBJ2-7, is GAGVSQSPSNKVTEKGKDVELRCDPISGHTALYWYRQSLGQGLEFLIYFQGNSAPDKSGLPSDRFSAERTGGSVSTLTIQRTQQEDSAVYLCASSVQRREQYFGPGTRLTVT.

The sample holds many counts of this clonotype. The rearrangement uses TRBV14 and TRBJ2-1; D ambiguous. Germline loops: CDR1 SGHDN, CDR2 FVKESK. V lost 1 base, J lost 7 bases, and 2 bases lay in between. This CDR3 contains 11 residues. CDR3 in amino acids: CASSQVNEQFF. The CDR3 DNA reads TGTGCCAGCAGCCAAGTGAATGAGCAGTTCTTC.

The chain uses TRBV5-4 and TRBJ2-7; possibly TRBD1 or TRBD2 for D (5 bases each). Trimming stripped 3 bases from V and 6 bases from J, with 10 bases between. The CDR3 is 12 residues long. Germline-derived CDR1 and CDR2 are SGHNT and YYREEE (reference sequence). The CDR3 DNA reads TGTGCCAGCAGCTGGGACGGGACCGAGCAGTACTTC. It specifies CASSWDGTEQYF. The whole variable domain, filled in from reference TRBV5-4 and TRBJ2-7, reads ETGVTQSPTHLIKTRGQQVTLRCSSQSGHNTVSWYQQALGQGPQFIFQYYREEENGRGNFPPRFSGLQFPNYSSELNVNALELDDSALYLCASSWDGTEQYFGPGTRLTVT.

Concerning this clonotype: A much larger clone lies one base from this, so it may be a read error. V usage is TRBV7-3 and J usage is TRBJ2-1, with D maybe TRBD1 (6 bases). Germline V gene lookup returns CDR1 SGHTA and CDR2 FQGTGA. This CDR3 has 16 residues. DNA of the CDR3: TGTGCCAGCAGCTTAAGTTGGTCCCATGGGGACAATGAGCACTTCTTC. Protein product: CASSLSWSHGDNEHFF.

This clonotype was seen a single time. This sequence may be a read error, since a much larger clone differs from it by one base. This chain links TRBV6-1 with TRBJ1-1; no firm D call. Germline V gene lookup returns CDR1 MNHNS and CDR2 SASEGT. This CDR3 is built from 11 residues. Trimming left V 6 bases short and J 14 bases short, with 16 bases between. This CDR3 is CASSETSNTFF. The DNA for the CDR3 is TGTGCCAGCAGCGAGACAAGCAATACCTTCTTT.

This clonotype was counted at least ten times. The germline gene is not matched at one end of the junction; a read error may be the cause. V and J are TRBV18 and TRBJ2-3; D perhaps matches TRBD2 (5 bases). Germline lookup yields CDR1 KGHSH and CDR2 LQKENI. CDR3 length equals 19 residues. The CDR3 loop reads CASSPLGSRRSSRTDTQYF. The CDR3 DNA reads TGTGCCAGCTCTCCACTAGGATCAAGGCGGAGCTCCCGCACAGATACGCAGTATTTT.

This clonotype was counted ten times or more. V usage is TRBV28 and J usage is TRBJ2-7, with D uncertain. V was clipped by 1 base and J by 0 bases, with 4 bases between them. CDR1 is MDHEN and CDR2 is SYDVKM in the germline V gene. The CDR3 sequence is 13 residues long. CDR3 nucleotide sequence: TGTGCCAGCAGTTTATACCTCTCCTACGAGCAGTACTTC. This sequence encodes CASSLYLSYEQYF.

This clonotype was seen ten or more times. V gene TRBV21-1 combines with J gene TRBJ2-1; TRBD1 is the table's D call, not checked against the DNA. TRBV21-1 is flagged as a pseudogene. This CDR3 is built from 14 residues. CDR3 sequence (DNA): TGTGCCAGAGTGACGGGACAGGGGAGAAATGAGCAGTTCTTC. This codes for CARVTGQGRNEQFF.

In this sample, this clonotype turned up many times. V gene TRBV20-1 combines with J gene TRBJ2-3, with a possible D match to TRBD1 (5 bases). The V end was cut by 3 bases, the J end by 6 bases, with 13 bases between. The length of the CDR3 is 13 residues. Looked up from germline, CDR1 is DFQATT and CDR2 is SNEGSKA (reference sequence). This chain's CDR3 is CSASIREGDTQYF. In DNA, the CDR3 is TGCAGTGCTAGTATCAGGGAAGGTGATACGCAGTATTTT.

This clonotype was recorded many times. The CDR3 protein is CASSLESSYEQYF. CDR3 DNA sequence: TGCGCCAGCAGCTTGGAGAGCTCCTACGAGCAGTACTTC. The chain employs TRBV5-1 and TRBJ2-7; D is uncertain. V lost 0 bases to trimming and J lost 0 bases, with 4 bases between them. CDR1 is SGHRS, CDR2 YFSETQ, per germline. The CDR3 is 13 amino acids.

This clonotype was observed at least ten times. This chain uses TRBV5-1 with TRBJ2-2, with D hard to call. Germline CDR1 and CDR2: SGHRS and YFSETQ. Trimming removed 2 bases at V and 6 bases at J, with 14 bases between. The CDR3 totals 15 residues. CDR3 region: CASSLDPRSAGELFF. The CDR3, as DNA: TGCGCCAGCAGCTTAGACCCACGTTCAGCCGGGGAGCTGTTTTTT.

This clonotype was found many times. The chain employs TRBV9 and TRBJ1-1; the D is unclear. CDR1 SGDLS and CDR2 YYNGEE come from the germline V gene. V lost 0 bases, J lost 6 bases, and 6 bases lay in between. The CDR3 has 12 residues. CDR3 loop: CASSVAGSEAFF. The CDR3 DNA reads as TGTGCCAGCAGCGTAGCCGGGTCTGAAGCTTTCTTT.

Many counts were recorded for this clonotype. The CDR3, as DNA: TGTGCCAGCAGCGCCACGGGACAGGGGCCCCCATCCTATGGCTACACCTTC. It encodes CASSATGQGPPSYGYTF. The V gene is TRBV12-3 or TRBV12-4, the J gene TRBJ1-2; the match to TRBD1 covers 10 bases. The CDR3 consists of 17 residues. V shed 6 bases and J 4 bases; nucleotides not matched to a gene: 14.

This clonotype appeared many times. The chain is built from TRBV7-2 and TRBJ1-4; D not certain. V shed 5 bases and J shed 11 bases, with 18 bases lying between them. CDR3 length: 14 residues. CDR1 is SGHTA, CDR2 FQGNSA, per germline. In nucleotides, the CDR3 is TGTGCCAGCAGCACGAACACAGAACGATTTAAACTGTTTTTT. Its protein product is CASSTNTERFKLFF.

The chain is built from TRBV7-9 and TRBJ2-2; TRBD2 might be the D (6 bases). The CDR3 is 16 residues long. The V and J ends lost 4 bases and 0 bases respectively, with 12 bases between them. CDR1 is SEHNR, CDR2 FQNEAQ, per germline (reference sequence). The CDR3 region is CASSSPGTANTGELFF. The CDR3 nucleotides are TGTGCCAGCAGCTCCCCCGGGACTGCGAACACCGGGGAGCTGTTTTTT.

This clonotype was seen at least ten times. The V and J genes are TRBV25-1 and TRBJ1-2; D uncertain. The CDR3 loop spans 13 amino acids. CDR1 is MGHDK, CDR2 SYGVNS, per germline. Trimming removed 3 bases at V and 3 bases at J, with 8 bases between. The CDR3 here is CASSDDTYYGYTF. As DNA, the CDR3 is TGTGCCAGCAGTGACGACACTTACTATGGCTACACCTTC.

This clonotype was seen at least ten times. The genes are TRBV6-2 or TRBV6-3 and TRBJ1-6; TRBD1 might be the D (5 bases). Between the trimmed V and J ends, which lost 6 bases and 0 bases, there was a span of 15 bases. The germline CDR1 and CDR2 sequences are MNHEY and SVGEGT. This CDR3 region has 17 residues. CDR3 sequence reads: CASSSGTESSYNSPLHF. Written as DNA, the CDR3 is TGTGCCAGCAGCTCCGGGACCGAGAGCTCCTATAATTCACCCCTCCACTTT.

This clonotype appeared many times. The chain links TRBV5-1 to TRBJ2-7; 7 bases match TRBD2. The V and J ends lost 5 bases and 2 bases, in that order; junction bases with no gene match: 7. Per germline, CDR1 SGHRS and CDR2 YFSETQ. This CDR3 comprises 14 residues. DNA of the CDR3: TGCGCCAGCAGAAGCGGGATTTCTCCCTACGAGCAGTACTTC. Translating it yields CASRSGISPYEQYF.

This clonotype showed up just once. The chain couples TRBV4-3 to TRBJ2-7; 8 nucleotides align to TRBD1. The CDR3 runs to 14 residues. After removal of 0 bases from V and 6 bases from J, the junction contained 4 bases not matched to a gene. Germline V gene lookup returns CDR1 LGHNA and CDR2 YSLEER. CDR3 sequence reads: CASSQDSGGGEQYF. In DNA form, the CDR3 reads TGCGCCAGCAGCCAAGATTCAGGGGGCGGCGAGCAGTACTTC.

This clonotype has a count of ten or more. The rearrangement uses TRBV7-9 and TRBJ2-3; 8 bases agree with TRBD1. The J segment lost 2 bases and the V segment lost 8 bases, leaving 9 bases of the junction unmatched. CDR1 SEHNR and CDR2 FQNEAQ come from the germline V gene (reference sequence). The length of the CDR3 is 15 residues. CDR3 sequence: CASGRQGILTDTQYF. The CDR3 nucleotides read TGTGCCAGCGGCAGACAGGGGATACTCACAGATACGCAGTATTTT. The full variable domain, with the rest looked up from reference TRBV7-9 and TRBJ2-3, is DTGVSQNPRHKITKRGQNVTFRCDPISEHNRLYWYRQTLGQGPEFLTYFQNEAQLEKSRLLSDRFSAERPKGSFSTLEIQRTEQGDSAMYLCASGRQGILTDTQYFGPGTRLTVL.

The CDR3 protein is CASSTQGGGQPQHF. The DNA of the CDR3 is TGTGCCAGTAGTACCCAGGGGGGTGGCCAGCCCCAGCATTTT. This chain joins TRBV19 and TRBJ1-5; 7 bases fit TRBD1. Germline-derived CDR1 and CDR2 are LNHDA and SQIVND (reference sequence). V trimming: 4 bases; J trimming: 7 bases; junction bases outside the gene matches: 7. The CDR3 extends over 14 amino acids. Drawing the rest from reference TRBV19 and TRBJ1-5, the complete variable domain is DGGITQSPKYLFRKEGQNVTLSCEQNLNHDAMYWYRQDPGQGLRLIYYSQIVNDFQKGDIAEGYSVSREKKESFPLTVTSAQKNPTAFYLCASSTQGGGQPQHFGDGTRLSIL.